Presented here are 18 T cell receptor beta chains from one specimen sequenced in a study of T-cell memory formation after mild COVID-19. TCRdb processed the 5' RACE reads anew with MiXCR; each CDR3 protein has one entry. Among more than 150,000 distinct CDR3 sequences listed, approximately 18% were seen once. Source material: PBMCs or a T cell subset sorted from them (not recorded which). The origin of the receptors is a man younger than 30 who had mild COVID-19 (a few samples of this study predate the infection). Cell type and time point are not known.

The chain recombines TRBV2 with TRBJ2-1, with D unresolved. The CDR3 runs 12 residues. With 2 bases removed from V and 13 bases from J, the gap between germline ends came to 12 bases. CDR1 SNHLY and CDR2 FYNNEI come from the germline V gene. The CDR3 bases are TGTGCCAGCAGTGAACGACTGACCCCCCAGTTCTTC. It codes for CASSERLTPQFF.

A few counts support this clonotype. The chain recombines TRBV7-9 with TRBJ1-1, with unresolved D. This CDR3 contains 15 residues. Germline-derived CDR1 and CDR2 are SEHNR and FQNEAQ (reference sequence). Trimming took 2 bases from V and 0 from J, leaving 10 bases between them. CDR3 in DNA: TGTGCCAGCAGCTTATCTTCAGTCATGAACACTGAAGCTTTCTTT. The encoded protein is CASSLSSVMNTEAFF.

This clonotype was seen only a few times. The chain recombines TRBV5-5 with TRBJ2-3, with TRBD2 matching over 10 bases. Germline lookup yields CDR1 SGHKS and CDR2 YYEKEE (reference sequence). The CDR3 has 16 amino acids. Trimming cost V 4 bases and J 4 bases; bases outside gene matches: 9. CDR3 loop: CASSPPPSGGADTQYF. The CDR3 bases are TGTGCCAGCAGCCCTCCCCCCAGCGGGGGGGCAGATACGCAGTATTTT.

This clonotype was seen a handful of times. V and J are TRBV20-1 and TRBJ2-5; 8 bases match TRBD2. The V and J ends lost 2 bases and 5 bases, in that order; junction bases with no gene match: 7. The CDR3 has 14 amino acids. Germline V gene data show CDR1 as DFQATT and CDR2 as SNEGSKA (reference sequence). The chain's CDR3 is CSARTPGGRETQYF. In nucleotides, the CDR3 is TGCAGTGCTAGAACTCCGGGGGGGCGGGAGACCCAGTACTTC.

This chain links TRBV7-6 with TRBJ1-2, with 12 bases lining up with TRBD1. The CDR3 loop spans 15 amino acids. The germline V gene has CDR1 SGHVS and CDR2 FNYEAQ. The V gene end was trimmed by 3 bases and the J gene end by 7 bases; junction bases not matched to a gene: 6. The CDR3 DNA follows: TGTGCCAGCAGCTTGGGGACAGGGGGCGCGGGTGGCTACACCTTC. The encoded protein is CASSLGTGGAGGYTF.

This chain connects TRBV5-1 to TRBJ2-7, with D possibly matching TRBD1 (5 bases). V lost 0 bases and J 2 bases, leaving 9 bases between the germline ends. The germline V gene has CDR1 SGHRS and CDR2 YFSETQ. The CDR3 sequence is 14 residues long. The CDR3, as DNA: TGCGCCAGCAGCTTGGGGGGCCTCACCTACGAGCAGTACTTC. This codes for CASSLGGLTYEQYF.

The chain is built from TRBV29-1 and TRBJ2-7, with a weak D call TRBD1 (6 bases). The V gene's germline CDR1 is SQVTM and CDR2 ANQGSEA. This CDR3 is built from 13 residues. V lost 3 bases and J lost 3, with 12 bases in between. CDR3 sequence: CSVEPGENYEQYF. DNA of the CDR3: TGCAGCGTTGAGCCAGGGGAAAACTACGAGCAGTACTTC.

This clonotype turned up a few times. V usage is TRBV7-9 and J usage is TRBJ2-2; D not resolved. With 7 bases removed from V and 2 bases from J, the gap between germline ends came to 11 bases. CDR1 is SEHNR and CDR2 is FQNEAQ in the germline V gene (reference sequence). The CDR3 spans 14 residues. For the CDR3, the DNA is TGTGCCAGCACTCGAAGAGGTAACACCGGGGAGCTGTTTTTT. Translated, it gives CASTRRGNTGELFF.

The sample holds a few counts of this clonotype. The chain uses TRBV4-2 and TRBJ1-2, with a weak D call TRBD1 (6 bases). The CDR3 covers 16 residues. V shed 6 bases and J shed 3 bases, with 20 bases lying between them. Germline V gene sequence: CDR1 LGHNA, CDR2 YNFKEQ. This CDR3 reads CASRATEQGPYYGYTF. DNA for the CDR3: TGTGCCAGCAGAGCGACGGAACAGGGCCCTTACTATGGCTACACCTTC.

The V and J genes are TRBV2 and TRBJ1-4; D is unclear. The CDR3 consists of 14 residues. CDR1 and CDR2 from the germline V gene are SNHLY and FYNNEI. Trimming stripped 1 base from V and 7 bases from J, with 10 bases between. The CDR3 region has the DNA TGTGCCAGCAGTGAAGTGATAGGGCCTGAAAAACTGTTTTTT. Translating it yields CASSEVIGPEKLFF.

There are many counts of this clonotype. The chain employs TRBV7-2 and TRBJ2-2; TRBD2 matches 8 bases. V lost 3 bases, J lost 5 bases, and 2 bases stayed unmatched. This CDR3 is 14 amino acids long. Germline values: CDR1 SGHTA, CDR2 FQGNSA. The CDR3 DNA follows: TGTGCCAGCAGCTTTAGCGGGGCGACCGGGGAGCTGTTTTTT. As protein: CASSFSGATGELFF.

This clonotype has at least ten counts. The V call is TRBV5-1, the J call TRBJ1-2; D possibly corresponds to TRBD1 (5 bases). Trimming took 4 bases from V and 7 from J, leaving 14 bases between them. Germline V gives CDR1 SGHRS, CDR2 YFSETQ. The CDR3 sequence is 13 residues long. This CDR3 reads CASSATDRGGYTF. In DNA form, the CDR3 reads TGCGCCAGCAGCGCGACAGATCGTGGTGGCTACACCTTC. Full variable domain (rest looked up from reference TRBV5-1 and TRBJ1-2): KAGVTQTPRYLIKTRGQQVTLSCSPISGHRSVSWYQQTPGQGLQFLFEYFSETQRNKGNFPGRFSGRQFSNSRSEMNVSTLELGDSALYLCASSATDRGGYTFGSGTRLTVV.

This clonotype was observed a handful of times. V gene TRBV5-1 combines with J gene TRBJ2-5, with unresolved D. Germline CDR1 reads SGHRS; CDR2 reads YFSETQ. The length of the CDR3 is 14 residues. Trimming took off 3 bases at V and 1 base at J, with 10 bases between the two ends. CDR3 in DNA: TGCGCCAGCAGCTCTAGGCCCTCCCAAGAGACCCAGTACTTC. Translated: CASSSRPSQETQYF.

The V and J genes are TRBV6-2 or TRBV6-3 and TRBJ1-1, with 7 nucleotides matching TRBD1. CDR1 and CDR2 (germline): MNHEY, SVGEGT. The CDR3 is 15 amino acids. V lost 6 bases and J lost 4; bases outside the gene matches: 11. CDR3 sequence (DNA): TGTGCCAGCAGGCCGACAGGGTGGAACGTCACTGAAGCTTTCTTT. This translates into CASRPTGWNVTEAFF.

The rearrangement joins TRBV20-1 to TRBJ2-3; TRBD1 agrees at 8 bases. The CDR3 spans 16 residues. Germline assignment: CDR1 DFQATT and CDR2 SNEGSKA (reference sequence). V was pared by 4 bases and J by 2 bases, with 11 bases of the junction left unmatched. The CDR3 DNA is TGCAGTGCTACCCCAGACAGGGGAAGAGACACAGATACGCAGTATTTT. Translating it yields CSATPDRGRDTDTQYF.

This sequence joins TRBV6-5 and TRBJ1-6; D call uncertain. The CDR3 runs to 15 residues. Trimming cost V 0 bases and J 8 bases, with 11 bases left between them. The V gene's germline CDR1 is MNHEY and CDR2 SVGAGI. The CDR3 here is CASSYSARLDSPLHF. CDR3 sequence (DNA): TGTGCCAGCAGTTACTCGGCCAGACTTGATTCACCCCTCCACTTT.

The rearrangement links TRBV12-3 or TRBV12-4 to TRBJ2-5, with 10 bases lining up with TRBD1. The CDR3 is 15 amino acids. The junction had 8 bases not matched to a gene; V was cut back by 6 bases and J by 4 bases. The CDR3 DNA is TGTGCCAGCAGACGGGACAGGGGTGTAAGAGAGACCCAGTACTTC. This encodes CASRRDRGVRETQYF.

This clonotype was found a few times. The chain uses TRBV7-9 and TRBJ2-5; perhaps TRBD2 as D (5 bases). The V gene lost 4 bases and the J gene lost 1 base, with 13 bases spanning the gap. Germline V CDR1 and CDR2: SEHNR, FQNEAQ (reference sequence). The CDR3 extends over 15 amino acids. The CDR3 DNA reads TGTGCCAGCAGCTGGGGAGCCGGGGTCCAAGAGACCCAGTACTTC. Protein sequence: CASSWGAGVQETQYF.